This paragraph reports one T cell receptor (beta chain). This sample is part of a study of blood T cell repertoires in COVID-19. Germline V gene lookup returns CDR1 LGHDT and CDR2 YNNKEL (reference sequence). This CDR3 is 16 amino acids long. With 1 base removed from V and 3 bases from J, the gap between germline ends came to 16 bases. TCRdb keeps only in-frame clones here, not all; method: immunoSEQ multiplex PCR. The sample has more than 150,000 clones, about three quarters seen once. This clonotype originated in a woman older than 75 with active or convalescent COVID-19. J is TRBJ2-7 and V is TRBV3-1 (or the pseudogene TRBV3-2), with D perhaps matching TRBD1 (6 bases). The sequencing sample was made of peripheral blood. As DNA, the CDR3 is TGTGCCAGCAGCCAAGGCCTGGGTGGCAGGGGCTACGAGCAGTACTTC. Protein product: CASSQGLGGRGYEQYF.